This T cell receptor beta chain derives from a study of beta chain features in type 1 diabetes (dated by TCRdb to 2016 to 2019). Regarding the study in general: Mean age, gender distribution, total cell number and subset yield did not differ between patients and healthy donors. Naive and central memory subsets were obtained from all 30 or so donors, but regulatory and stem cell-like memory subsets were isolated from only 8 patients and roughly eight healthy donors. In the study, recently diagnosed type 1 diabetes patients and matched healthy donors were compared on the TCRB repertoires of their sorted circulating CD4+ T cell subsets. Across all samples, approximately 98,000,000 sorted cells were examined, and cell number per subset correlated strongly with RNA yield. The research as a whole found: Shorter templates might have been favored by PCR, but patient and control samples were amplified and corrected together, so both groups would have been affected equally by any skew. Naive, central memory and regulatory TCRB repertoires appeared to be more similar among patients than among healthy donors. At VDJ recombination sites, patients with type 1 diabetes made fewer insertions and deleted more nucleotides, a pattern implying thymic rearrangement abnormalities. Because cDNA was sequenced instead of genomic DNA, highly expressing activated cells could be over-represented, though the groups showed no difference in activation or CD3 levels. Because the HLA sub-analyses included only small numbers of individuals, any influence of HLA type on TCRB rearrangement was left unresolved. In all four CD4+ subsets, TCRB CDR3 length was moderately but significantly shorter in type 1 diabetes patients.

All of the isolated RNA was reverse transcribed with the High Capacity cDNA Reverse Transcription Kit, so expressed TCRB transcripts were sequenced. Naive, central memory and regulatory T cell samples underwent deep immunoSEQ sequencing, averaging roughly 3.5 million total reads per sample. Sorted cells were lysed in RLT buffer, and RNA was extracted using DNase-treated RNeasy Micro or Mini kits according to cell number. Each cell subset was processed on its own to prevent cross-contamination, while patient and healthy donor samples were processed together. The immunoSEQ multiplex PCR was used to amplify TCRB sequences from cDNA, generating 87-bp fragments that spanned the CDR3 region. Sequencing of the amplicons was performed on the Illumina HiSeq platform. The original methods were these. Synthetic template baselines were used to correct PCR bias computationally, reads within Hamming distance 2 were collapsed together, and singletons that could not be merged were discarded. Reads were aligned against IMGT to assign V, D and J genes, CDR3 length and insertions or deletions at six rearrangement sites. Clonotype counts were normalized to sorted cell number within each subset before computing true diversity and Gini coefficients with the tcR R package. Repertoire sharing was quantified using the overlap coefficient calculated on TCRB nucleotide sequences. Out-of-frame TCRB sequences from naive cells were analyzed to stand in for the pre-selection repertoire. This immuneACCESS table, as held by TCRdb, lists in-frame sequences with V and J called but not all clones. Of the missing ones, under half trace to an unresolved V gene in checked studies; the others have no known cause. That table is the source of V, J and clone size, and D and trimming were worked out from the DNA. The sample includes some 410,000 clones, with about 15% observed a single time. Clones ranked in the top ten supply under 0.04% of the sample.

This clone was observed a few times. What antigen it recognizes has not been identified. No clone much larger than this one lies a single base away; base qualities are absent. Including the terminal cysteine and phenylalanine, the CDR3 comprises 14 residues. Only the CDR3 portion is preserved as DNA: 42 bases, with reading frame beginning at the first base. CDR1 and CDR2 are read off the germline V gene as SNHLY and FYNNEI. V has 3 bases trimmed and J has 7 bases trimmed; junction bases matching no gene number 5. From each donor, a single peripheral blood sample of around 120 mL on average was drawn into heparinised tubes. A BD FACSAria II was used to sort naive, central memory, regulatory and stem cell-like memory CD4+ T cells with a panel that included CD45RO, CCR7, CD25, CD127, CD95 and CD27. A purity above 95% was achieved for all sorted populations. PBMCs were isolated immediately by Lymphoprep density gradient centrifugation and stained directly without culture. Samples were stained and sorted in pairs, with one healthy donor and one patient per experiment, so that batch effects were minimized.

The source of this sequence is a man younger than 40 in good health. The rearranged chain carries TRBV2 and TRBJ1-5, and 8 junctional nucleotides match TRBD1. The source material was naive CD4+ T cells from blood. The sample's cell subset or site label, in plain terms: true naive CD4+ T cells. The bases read TGTGCCAGCAGTGAGGGGAGGACAGGGCAGCCCCAGCATTTT. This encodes CASSEGRTGQPQHF.